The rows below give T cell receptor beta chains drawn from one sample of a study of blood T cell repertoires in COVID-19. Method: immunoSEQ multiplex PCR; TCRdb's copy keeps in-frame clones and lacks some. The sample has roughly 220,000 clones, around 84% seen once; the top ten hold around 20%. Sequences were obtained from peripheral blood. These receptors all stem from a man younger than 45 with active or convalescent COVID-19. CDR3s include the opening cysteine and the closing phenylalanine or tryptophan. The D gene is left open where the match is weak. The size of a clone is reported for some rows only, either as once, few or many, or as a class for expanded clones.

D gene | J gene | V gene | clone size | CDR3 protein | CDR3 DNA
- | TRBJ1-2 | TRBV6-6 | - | CASSSTGEAYGYTF | TGTGCCAGCAGTTCGACAGGCGAGGCGTATGGCTACACCTTC
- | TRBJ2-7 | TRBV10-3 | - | CAISESRVGNYEQYF | TGTGCCATCAGTGAGTCGAGGGTAGGGAACTACGAGCAGTACTTC
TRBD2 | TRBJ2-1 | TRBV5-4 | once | CASSLPAGGLNEQFF | TGTGCCAGCAGCTTGCCAGCGGGGGGGCTTAATGAGCAGTTCTTC
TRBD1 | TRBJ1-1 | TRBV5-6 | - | CASSGATGLNTEAFF | TGTGCCAGCAGCGGCGCGACAGGGCTGAACACTGAAGCTTTCTTT
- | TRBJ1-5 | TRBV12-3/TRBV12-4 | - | CASSSHGKEPQHF | TGTGCCAGCAGTTCCCACGGGAAAGAGCCCCAGCATTTT
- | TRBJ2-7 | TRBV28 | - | CASTVTGAGAEQYF | TGTGCCAGCACCGTCACTGGGGCAGGGGCCGAGCAGTACTTC
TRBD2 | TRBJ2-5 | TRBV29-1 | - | CSVTYPGGQYGTQYF | TGCAGCGTTACCTACCCGGGAGGGCAATACGGGACCCAGTACTTC
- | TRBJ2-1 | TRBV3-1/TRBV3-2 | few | CASSQLASSYNEQFF | TGTGCCAGCAGCCAGCTAGCTAGCTCCTACAATGAGCAGTTCTTC
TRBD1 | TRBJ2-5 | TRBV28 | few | CASTKPGTVGETQYF | TGTGCCAGTACCAAACCCGGGACAGTGGGTGAGACCCAGTACTTC
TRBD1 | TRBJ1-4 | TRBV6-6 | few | CASSGLGQEEKLFF | TGTGCCAGCAGCGGATTGGGACAGGAAGAAAAACTGTTTTTT
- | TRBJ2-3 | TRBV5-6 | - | CASSLRIGGWDTQYF | TGTGCCAGCAGCTTGAGGATCGGAGGGTGGGATACGCAGTATTTT
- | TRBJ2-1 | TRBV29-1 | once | CSALGPRGYNEQFF | TGCAGCGCCCTGGGGCCCAGGGGCTACAATGAGCAGTTCTTC
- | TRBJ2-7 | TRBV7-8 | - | CASSSTTRDYSYEQYF | TGTGCCAGCAGCTCCACTACCCGCGACTACTCCTACGAGCAGTACTTC
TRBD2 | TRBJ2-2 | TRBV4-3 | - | CASSQPLAGGPSVLTGELFF | TGCGCCAGCAGCCAACCGCTAGCGGGAGGGCCGAGTGTCCTCACCGGGGAGCTGTTTTTT
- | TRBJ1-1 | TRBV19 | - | CASSGIDGGTEAFF | TGTGCCAGTAGTGGCATAGACGGGGGGACTGAAGCTTTCTTT
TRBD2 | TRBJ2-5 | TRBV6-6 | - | CASSYTGTSGQETQYF | TGTGCCAGCAGTTACACCGGGACTAGCGGGCAAGAGACCCAGTACTTC
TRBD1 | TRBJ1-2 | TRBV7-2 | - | CASSLAVRGRFNGYTF | TGTGCCAGCAGCTTAGCGGTCAGGGGGCGCTTTAACGGCTACACCTTC
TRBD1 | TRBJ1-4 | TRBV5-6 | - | CASSFDRGRDEKLFF | TGTGCCAGCAGCTTTGACAGGGGGAGGGATGAAAAACTGTTTTTT
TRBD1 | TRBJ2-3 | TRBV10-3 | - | CAIGQGGGTDTQYF | TGTGCCATTGGACAGGGGGGAGGGACAGATACGCAGTATTTT
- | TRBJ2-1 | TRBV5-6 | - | CASSRPEGTEQFF | TGTGCCAGCAGCCGACCGGAAGGGACAGAGCAGTTCTTC
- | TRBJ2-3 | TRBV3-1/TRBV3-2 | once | CASSQGGSTDTQYF | TGTGCCAGCAGCCAAGGAGGGAGCACAGATACGCAGTATTTT
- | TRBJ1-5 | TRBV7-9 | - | CASSLEGGNQPQHF | TGTGCCAGCAGCTTAGAGGGGGGGAATCAGCCCCAGCATTTT
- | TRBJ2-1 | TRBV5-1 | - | CASRQGRSESNEQFF | TGCGCCAGCAGACAGGGGAGGTCCGAGTCCAATGAGCAGTTCTTC
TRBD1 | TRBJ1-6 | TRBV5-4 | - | CASSLGQGYNSPLHF | TGTGCCAGCAGCTTGGGACAGGGTTATAATTCACCCCTCCACTTT
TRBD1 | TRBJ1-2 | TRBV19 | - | CASSPGTGNYGYTF | TGTGCCAGTAGCCCTGGGACAGGAAACTATGGCTACACCTTC
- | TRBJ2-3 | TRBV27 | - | CASNQKGTGGRADTQYF | TGTGCCAGCAACCAGAAGGGGACGGGGGGCCGGGCAGATACGCAGTATTTT
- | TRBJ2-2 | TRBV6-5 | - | CASSYQNTGELFF | TGTGCCAGCAGTTATCAGAACACCGGGGAGCTGTTTTTT
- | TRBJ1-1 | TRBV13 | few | CASSSETAEAFF | TGTGCCAGCAGCTCGGAGACAGCTGAAGCTTTCTTT
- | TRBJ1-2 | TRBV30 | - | CAWSKTLGTKGYTF | TGTGCCTGGAGTAAGACCCTCGGGACAAAAGGCTACACCTTC